This T cell receptor (beta chain) was sequenced in a study of blood T cell repertoires in COVID-19 (dated by TCRdb to 2020 to 2021). Some background on the complete study: Samples from collaborators originated in the United States, Italy and Spain and spanned both the acute and convalescent phases of COVID-19. Where HLA class I and class II types were available, the types were taken from metadata supplied by the sample provider, not from assay-based typing. Deeply sampled blood TCRbeta repertoires from subjects exposed to, actively infected with, or recovered from COVID-19 were included in the dataset. Sample metadata almost always included a de-identified subject ID, COVID-19 status, age in years and sex. The samples were drawn from the first 160 participants of the ongoing ImmuneRACE study and from 1,254 subjects provided by 6 global collaborators. The prospective study material was composed of cDNA or gDNA derived from T cells, B-cell-depleted T cells, or PBMCs. The repertoires were released in a freely available public database intended as a resource for research on the immune response to SARS-CoV-2. Paper-wide results and their limitations: The quantity of clinical and demographic metadata differed by source and by participant and was supplied without curation.

Participants in the prospective study were aged about 18 to 95 years, lived in 20 to 30 United States geographic areas, and enrolled through a virtual design. In the prospective study, cohorts were assigned on the basis of participant-reported clinical history obtained from a screening survey and a study questionnaire. ImmuneRACE Cohort 3 recovered participants were defined by two consecutive negative NP/OP PCR tests, healthcare professional clearance, or symptom resolution. In the prospective study, whole blood, serum and a nasopharyngeal or oropharyngeal swab were collected from each participant by mobile phlebotomists. Additional blood draws and questionnaires over an approximately two-month period could optionally be provided by prospective study participants. Blood samples from the prospective study were shipped frozen or at room temperature prior to DNA extraction. Points on this clone: Its antigen remains undetermined. The input lacks base qualities; no much larger clone sits a single base away.

V is cut back by 0 bases and J by 5 bases, with 10 bases in the junction unmatched. In the germline V gene, CDR1 corresponds to SGHVS and CDR2 to FQNEAQ. The CDR3 starts with the cysteine, ends with the phenylalanine, and has 16 residues. Only the CDR3 region is kept as DNA, spanning 48 bases read in frame from base 1. TCRbeta CDR3 regions were amplified from genomic DNA using the immunoSEQ Assay, a bias-controlled multiplex PCR. In the authors' own workflow: Within the assay, amplification of reference gene primers was used to estimate how many nucleated cells each sample contained. To quantify the absolute abundance of each unique TCRbeta CDR3 rearrangement, sequence reads were collapsed and filtered. Productive Simpson clonality was computed per sample as the square root of Simpson's diversity index over productive rearrangements. Sourced from immuneACCESS, this table was stored by TCRdb with only in-frame sequences that have V and J called. A share of the clones is absent; for the studies checked, an unresolved V gene accounts for under half, and the remainder has no known explanation. V, J and clone size were drawn from that table, and D and trimming were deduced from the DNA. The sample profile shows roughly 290,000 clones; approximately 91% of them were found once. The top ten hold about 1.7% of the sample.

The TCR sequence derives from a woman aged 40-49 years who had recovered from COVID-19. This sequence uses TRBV7-8 and TRBJ2-7, with 7 junctional bases fitting TRBD1. The specimen sequenced was PBMCs or T cells enriched from blood (not recorded which). This receptor carries the CDR3 CASSLASTGSSNEQYF. Read as DNA, the sequence is TGTGCCAGCAGCTTAGCATCGACAGGGAGTAGCAACGAGCAGTACTTC.